This TCR beta chain was identified during a study of shared T cell receptors in the human thymus. Sequencing used immunoSEQ multiplex PCR; TCRdb keeps in-frame clones, though not all of them. The sample lists 55,000 to 75,000 clones, roughly 96% seen once, with about 0.033% in the top ten. The CDR3 totals 18 residues. V dropped 1 base and J dropped 3; count of bases not matched to a gene: 12. The germline CDR1 and CDR2 sequences are LNHNV and YYDKDF (reference sequence). The chain has TRBV15 and TRBJ2-3; 8 bases match TRBD2. The TCR was taken from a human donor. Specimen: thymocytes. CDR3 sequence (DNA): TGTGCCACCAGCAGAGTCGGGGGGGAGGTTTTTGCGACAGATACGCAGTATTTT. As protein: CATSRVGGEVFATDTQYF.